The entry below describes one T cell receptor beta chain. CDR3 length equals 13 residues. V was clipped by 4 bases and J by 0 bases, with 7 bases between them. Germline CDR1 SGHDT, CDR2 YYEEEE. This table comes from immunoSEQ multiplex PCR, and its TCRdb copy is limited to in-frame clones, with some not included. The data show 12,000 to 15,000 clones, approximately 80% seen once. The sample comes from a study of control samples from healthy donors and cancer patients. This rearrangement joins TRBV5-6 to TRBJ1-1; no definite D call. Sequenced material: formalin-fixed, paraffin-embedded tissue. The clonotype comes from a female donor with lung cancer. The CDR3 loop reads CASSADLNTEAFF. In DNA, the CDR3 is TGTGCCAGCAGCGCGGACTTGAACACTGAAGCTTTCTTT.